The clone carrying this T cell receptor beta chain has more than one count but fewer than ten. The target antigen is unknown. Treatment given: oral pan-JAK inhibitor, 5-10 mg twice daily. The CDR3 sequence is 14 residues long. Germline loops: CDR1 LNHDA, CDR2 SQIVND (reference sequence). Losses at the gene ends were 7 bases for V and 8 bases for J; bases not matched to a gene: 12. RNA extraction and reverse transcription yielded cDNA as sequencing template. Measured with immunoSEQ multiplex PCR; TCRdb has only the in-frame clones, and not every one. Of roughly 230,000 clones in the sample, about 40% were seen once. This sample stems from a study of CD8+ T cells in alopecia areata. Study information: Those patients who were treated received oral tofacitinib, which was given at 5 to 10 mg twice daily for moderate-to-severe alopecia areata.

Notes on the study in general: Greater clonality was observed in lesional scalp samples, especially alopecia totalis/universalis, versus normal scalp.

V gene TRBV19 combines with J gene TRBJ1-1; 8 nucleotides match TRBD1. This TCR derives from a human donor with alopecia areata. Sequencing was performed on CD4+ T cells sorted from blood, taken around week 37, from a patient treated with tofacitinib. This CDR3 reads CASTPTGQGVEAFF. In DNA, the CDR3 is TGTGCCAGTACCCCAACTGGACAGGGAGTGGAAGCTTTCTTT.